Following are 14 T cell receptor beta chains from one sample sequenced in a study of T cell responses to AZD1222 COVID-19 vaccine. Method: immunoSEQ multiplex PCR; TCRdb's copy keeps in-frame clones and lacks some. In the table there are 150,000 to 200,000 clones, 85% to 95% of which are singletons. The sample in question was peripheral blood, obtained on day 0 of AZD1222 vaccination. The receptors derive from an adult in good health.

This chain links TRBV19 with TRBJ1-1; D is possibly TRBD1 (6 bases). Germline CDR1 reads LNHDA; CDR2 reads SQIVND (reference sequence). The V and J ends lost 1 base and 4 bases respectively, with 13 bases between them. CDR3 size: 15 residues. CDR3 protein: CASSIVGQPSTEAFF. The CDR3 DNA reads TGTGCCAGTAGTATAGTCGGACAGCCTAGCACTGAAGCTTTCTTT. Looking up the rest from reference TRBV19 and TRBJ1-1 gives the full variable domain: DGGITQSPKYLFRKEGQNVTLSCEQNLNHDAMYWYRQDPGQGLRLIYYSQIVNDFQKGDIAEGYSVSREKKESFPLTVTSAQKNPTAFYLCASSIVGQPSTEAFFGQGTRLTVV.

The chain is built from TRBV28 and TRBJ2-7, with D possibly being TRBD1 or TRBD2 (5 bases each). The ends were cut back, 6 bases at V and 0 bases at J, with 15 bases in the middle. Germline assignment: CDR1 MDHEN and CDR2 SYDVKM. The CDR3 spans 15 residues. The CDR3 DNA reads as TGTGCCAGCAGCCTCTCCGGGACCTACTCCTACGAGCAGTACTTC. It codes for CASSLSGTYSYEQYF.

This rearrangement joins TRBV27 to TRBJ1-1, with 10 nucleotides matching TRBD1. The CDR3 has 16 residues. V gave up 6 bases and J gave up 11 bases; unmatched junction bases: 18. Germline CDR1 is MNHEY and CDR2 is SMNVEV (reference sequence). The DNA for the CDR3 is TGTGCCAGCAGCTTGGGACCGGGACAGGGGCCCTATAGGGCTTTCTTT. Translated, it gives CASSLGPGQGPYRAFF.

The chain has TRBV19 and TRBJ2-3; a possible D gene is TRBD1 (5 bases). Trimming shortened V by 5 bases and J by 1 base, and 13 bases separated the two germline ends. The CDR3 has 15 amino acids. Germline lookup yields CDR1 LNHDA and CDR2 SQIVND (reference sequence). Written as DNA, the CDR3 is TGTGCCAGTAGTCTGACAGCATCACGCACAGATACGCAGTATTTT. This codes for CASSLTASRTDTQYF. Complete variable domain (other parts from reference TRBV19 and TRBJ2-3): DGGITQSPKYLFRKEGQNVTLSCEQNLNHDAMYWYRQDPGQGLRLIYYSQIVNDFQKGDIAEGYSVSREKKESFPLTVTSAQKNPTAFYLCASSLTASRTDTQYFGPGTRLTVL.

The CDR3 reads CASSLSVGQGHGYTF. The CDR3 DNA reads TGTGCCAGCAGCTTATCTGTGGGACAGGGGCACGGCTACACCTTC. The chain has TRBV7-9 and TRBJ1-2, with 10 bases lining up with TRBD1. Germline trimming cut 2 bases from V and 8 bases from J; bases unmatched to any gene: 8. CDR1 is SEHNR and CDR2 is FQNEAQ in the germline V gene (reference sequence). The CDR3 length is 15 residues.

J is TRBJ2-1 and V is TRBV3-1 (or the pseudogene TRBV3-2), with 8 bases fitting TRBD2. The V and J ends lost 0 bases and 3 bases, in that order; junction bases with no gene match: 4. The CDR3 has 16 residues. In germline, CDR1 is LGHDT, CDR2 YNNKEL (reference sequence). The CDR3 bases are TGTGCCAGCAGCCAAGAGTCAGCGGGGGACTACAATGAGCAGTTCTTC. Its protein is CASSQESAGDYNEQFF.

The gene calls are TRBV29-1 and TRBJ1-1; D gene unclear. Germline V gene data show CDR1 as SQVTM and CDR2 as ANQGSEA. This CDR3 has 10 amino acids. Trimming took 3 bases from V and 4 from J, leaving 3 bases between them. CDR3 protein: CSVEGTEAFF. The CDR3 region has the DNA TGCAGCGTTGAGGGCACTGAAGCTTTCTTT.

The chain employs TRBV9 and TRBJ2-2; TRBD1 might be the D (6 bases). This CDR3 comprises 14 residues. Germline V gene sequence: CDR1 SGDLS, CDR2 YYNGEE. Trimming removed 7 bases at V and 0 bases at J, with 10 bases between. This chain's CDR3 is CASRDNSNTGELFF. The CDR3 bases are TGTGCCAGCCGGGACAATTCGAACACCGGGGAGCTGTTTTTT.

This chain joins TRBV10-3 and TRBJ2-6, with unresolved D. There are 15 residues in the CDR3. Trimming removed 10 bases at V and 0 bases at J, with 13 bases between. Germline V gene data show CDR1 as ENHRY and CDR2 as SYGVKD. CDR3 bases: TGTGCCACAAAGGGTTTGGACTCTGGGGCCAACGTCCTGACTTTC. Protein product: CATKGLDSGANVLTF.

The chain couples TRBV19 to TRBJ1-2; D possibly corresponds to TRBD1 (6 bases). Between the trimmed V and J ends, which lost 6 bases and 4 bases, there was a span of 12 bases. The CDR3 covers 13 residues. Germline assignment: CDR1 LNHDA and CDR2 SQIVND (reference sequence). DNA for the CDR3: TGTGCCAGTAGAGGGGACAAGTTCTATGGCTACACCTTC. It specifies CASRGDKFYGYTF.

This chain uses TRBV5-1 with TRBJ2-3; 7 nucleotides agree with TRBD1. Germline V gene lookup returns CDR1 SGHRS and CDR2 YFSETQ. This CDR3 has 16 amino acids. V shed 4 bases and J 1 base; nucleotides not matched to a gene: 9. DNA for the CDR3: TGCGCCAGCAGCCTTCCAGGGGGAGAAGGCACAGATACGCAGTATTTT. As protein: CASSLPGGEGTDTQYF.

In its sample, this clone was seen a few times. The V call is TRBV2, the J call TRBJ2-7; 7 bases match TRBD2. The germline V gene encodes CDR1 SNHLY and CDR2 FYNNEI. The CDR3 covers 16 residues. After removal of 6 bases from V and 0 bases from J, the junction contained 11 bases not matched to a gene. As DNA, the CDR3 is TGTGCCAGCAGGGCCCAGCGTGGCGGGAGCTCCTACGAGCAGTACTTC. It specifies CASRAQRGGSSYEQYF.

The chain uses TRBV7-2 and TRBJ2-1, with TRBD2 matching over 12 bases. V lost 3 bases to trimming and J lost 6 bases; unmatched junction nucleotides: 3. CDR1 SGHTA and CDR2 FQGNSA come from the germline V gene. The CDR3 spans 15 residues. This chain's CDR3 is CASSFGTSGFNEQFF. CDR3 coding DNA: TGTGCCAGCAGCTTCGGGACTAGCGGGTTCAATGAGCAGTTCTTC.

The chain employs TRBV7-2 and TRBJ2-7; 9 bases fit TRBD1. Germline values: CDR1 SGHTA, CDR2 FQGNSA. CDR3 length: 14 amino acids. V dropped 5 bases and J dropped 3; count of bases not matched to a gene: 5. CDR3 residues: CASSARTGDYEQYF. CDR3 sequence (DNA): TGTGCCAGCAGCGCACGGACAGGGGACTACGAGCAGTACTTC.